The T cell receptor (beta chain) described here comes from a study of blood T cell repertoires in COVID-19. In this sample, this clone turned up once. Produced via immunoSEQ multiplex PCR; TCRdb's table is partial and in-frame only. The repertoire holds under 400,000 clones, with approximately 88% as singletons. CDR1 SGHNT and CDR2 YYREEE come from the germline V gene (reference sequence). V was pared by 4 bases and J by 6 bases, with 5 bases of the junction left unmatched. This CDR3 is 14 amino acids long. The V gene is TRBV5-4, the J gene TRBJ1-1; TRBD1 agrees at 11 bases. Sequencing was performed on peripheral blood. This receptor was taken from a woman in her thirties with COVID-19, enrolled during active disease. CDR3 protein: CASSTGQGAPEAFF. The CDR3 region has the DNA TGTGCCAGCAGCACCGGACAGGGGGCCCCTGAAGCTTTCTTT.